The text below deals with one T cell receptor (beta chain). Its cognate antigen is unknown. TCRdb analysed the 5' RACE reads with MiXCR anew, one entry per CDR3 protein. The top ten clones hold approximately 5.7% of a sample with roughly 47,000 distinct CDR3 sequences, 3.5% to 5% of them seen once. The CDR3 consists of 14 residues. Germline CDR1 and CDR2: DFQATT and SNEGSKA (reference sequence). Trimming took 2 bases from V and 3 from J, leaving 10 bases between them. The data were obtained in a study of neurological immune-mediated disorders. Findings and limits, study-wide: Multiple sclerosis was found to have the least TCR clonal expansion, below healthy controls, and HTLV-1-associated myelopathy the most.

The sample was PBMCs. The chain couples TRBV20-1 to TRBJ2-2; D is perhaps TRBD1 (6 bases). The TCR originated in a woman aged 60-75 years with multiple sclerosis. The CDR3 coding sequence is TGCAGTGCTAGACAGGACAGATACACCGGGGAGCTGTTTTTT. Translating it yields CSARQDRYTGELFF.